This TCR beta chain stems from a study of radiotherapy plus CTLA-4 blockade in lung cancer. Whole-study findings and limits: Tumor-derived TCR clones expanded in blood after radiotherapy plus ipilimumab. In blood, early T cell clone dynamics reportedly predicted response best, together with interferon-beta.

As for this clone: Its antigen is unidentified.

The method was immunoSEQ multiplex PCR; TCRdb's version includes in-frame clones alone and lacks a portion of them. The sample consists of fewer than 140,000 clones, more than 75% of them appearing once. Germline CDR1 and CDR2: LNHDA and SQIVND (reference sequence). The CDR3 length is 15 residues. The trim removed 3 bases at V and 5 bases at J, leaving 6 bases unmatched. The sequence derives from a human donor with non-small cell lung cancer that progressed on radiotherapy plus ipilimumab. Some clones in this sample may be carry-over from other donors' samples. The V call is TRBV19, the J call TRBJ1-1; 10 nucleotides line up with TRBD1. The material was peripheral blood, obtained from a patient treated with radiotherapy plus ipilimumab. As DNA, the CDR3 is TGTGCCAGTAGTATCCGGGACAGGGGAAGGACTGAAGCTTTCTTT. This encodes CASSIRDRGRTEAFF.